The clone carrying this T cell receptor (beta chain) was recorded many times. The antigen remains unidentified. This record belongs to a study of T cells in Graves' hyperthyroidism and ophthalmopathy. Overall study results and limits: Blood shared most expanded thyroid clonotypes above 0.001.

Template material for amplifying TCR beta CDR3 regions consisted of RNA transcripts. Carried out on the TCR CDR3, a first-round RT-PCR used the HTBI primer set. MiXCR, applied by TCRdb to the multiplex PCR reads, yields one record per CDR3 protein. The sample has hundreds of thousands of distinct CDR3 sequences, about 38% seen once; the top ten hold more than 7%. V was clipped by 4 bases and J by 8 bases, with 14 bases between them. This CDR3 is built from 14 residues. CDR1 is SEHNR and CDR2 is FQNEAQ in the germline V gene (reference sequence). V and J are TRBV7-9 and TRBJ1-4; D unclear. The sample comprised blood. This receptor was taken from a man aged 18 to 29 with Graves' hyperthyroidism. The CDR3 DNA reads TGTGCCAGCAGCTCATCGGACCAGGAGGAAAAACTGTTTTTT. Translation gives CASSSSDQEEKLFF.